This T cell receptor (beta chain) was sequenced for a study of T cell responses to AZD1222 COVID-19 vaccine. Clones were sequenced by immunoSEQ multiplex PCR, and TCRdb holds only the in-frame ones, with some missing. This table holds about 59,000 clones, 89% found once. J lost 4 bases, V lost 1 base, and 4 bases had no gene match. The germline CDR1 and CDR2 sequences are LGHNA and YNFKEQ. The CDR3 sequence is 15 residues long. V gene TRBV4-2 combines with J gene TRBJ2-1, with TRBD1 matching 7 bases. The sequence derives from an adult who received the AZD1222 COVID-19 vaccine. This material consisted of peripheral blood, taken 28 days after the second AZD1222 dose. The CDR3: CASSQVTDRYNEQFF. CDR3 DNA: TGTGCCAGCAGCCAAGTGACGGACAGGTACAATGAGCAGTTCTTC.